The T cell receptor (beta chain) described here comes from a study of shared clonotypes between healthy human individuals. Terminally differentiated effector memory CD45RA+ cells were left out of the naive CD8 fraction, which was CD45RO-negative and positively selected for CCR7. Donors, without exception, were Caucasian adults residing in Nashville, Tennessee. TCRdb keeps only in-frame clones here, not all; method: immunoSEQ multiplex PCR. The sample lists more than 2 million clones, about 95% occurring once. Germline V gives CDR1 MGHRA, CDR2 YSYEKL. Between the trimmed V and J ends, which lost 4 bases and 8 bases, there was a span of 18 bases. The CDR3 spans 15 residues.

Sequenced: naive CD8+ T cells sorted from blood. This chain joins TRBV4-1 and TRBJ2-1, with D perhaps TRBD1 (6 bases). The source of this sequence is a man between 18 and 29 years old in good health. The CDR3 spells CASSLWGGEGDEQFF. The CDR3 region has the DNA TGCGCCAGCAGCCTATGGGGTGGAGAGGGGGATGAGCAGTTCTTC.